Listed below are T cell receptor beta chains from one sample, sequenced in a study of PD-1 blockade in classical Hodgkin lymphoma. Profiled with immunoSEQ multiplex PCR; TCRdb holds only in-frame clones, not every one. The data hold about 21,000 clones, with 70% to 85% observed a single time. Sequences were derived from peripheral blood mononuclear cells (PBMCs), sampled at baseline. All receptors derive from a human donor with classical Hodgkin lymphoma. The CDR3 runs from the conserved cysteine through the conserved F or W. D genes are given only for firm matches. The size entry is marked missing in some rows and otherwise reads once, few, many or a size class.

CDR3	DNA	J	D	size	V
CASSTLGEGGYTF	TGTGCCAGCAGTACCCTGGGGGAGGGAGGCTACACCTTC	TRBJ1-2	.	.	TRBV28
CASSQVIRTKLNYGYTF	TGCGCCAGCAGCCAAGTCATAAGGACCAAACTCAACTATGGCTACACCTTC	TRBJ1-2	.	few	TRBV4-1
CASSQDLYEQGGYGYTF	TGCGCCAGCAGCCAAGATCTCTACGAACAGGGAGGCTATGGCTACACCTTC	TRBJ1-2	.	.	TRBV4-3
CASSFLTAKGSDTQYF	TGTGCCAGCAGTTTCCTGACAGCTAAGGGTTCAGATACGCAGTATTTT	TRBJ2-3	.	once	TRBV28
CAIRAVAGSHGYTF	TGTGCCATCAGGGCCGTAGCGGGGAGTCACGGCTACACCTTC	TRBJ1-2	.	.	TRBV10-3
CASSLSVNTGELFF	TGTGCCAGCAGCCTCAGCGTGAACACCGGGGAGCTGTTTTTT	TRBJ2-2	.	.	TRBV5-4
CASSSWDRGATEAFF	TGTGCCAGCAGCAGCTGGGACAGGGGGGCCACTGAAGCTTTCTTT	TRBJ1-1	.	few	TRBV21-1
CASSIMRSRSYSNQPQHF	TGTGCCAGTAGTATTATGAGGTCCCGATCCTATAGCAATCAGCCCCAGCATTTT	TRBJ1-5	.	.	TRBV19
CASSFTGTSGTLTDTQYF	TGCGCCAGCAGCTTTACCGGGACTAGCGGGACCTTGACAGATACGCAGTATTTT	TRBJ2-3	TRBD2	.	TRBV5-1
CASSRTGTGHYGYTF	TGTGCCAGCAGTCGGACCGGGACAGGGCACTATGGCTACACCTTC	TRBJ1-2	TRBD1	once	TRBV7-9
CASSFPDNEQFF	TGTGCCAGCAGCTTCCCAGACAATGAGCAGTTCTTC	TRBJ2-1	.	.	TRBV5-5
CASSGGSLPGQGVRGEQFF	TGTGCCAGCAGTGGCGGGTCATTACCGGGACAGGGGGTACGAGGTGAGCAGTTCTTC	TRBJ2-1	TRBD1	.	TRBV6-1
CASSPMGDNLKMRGSSYEQYF	TGCGCCAGCAGCCCCATGGGAGATAACTTAAAGATGCGGGGGAGCTCCTACGAGCAGTACTTC	TRBJ2-7	TRBD2	.	TRBV4-1
CASSYSVGYTGELFF	TGTGCCAGCAGTTACTCCGTGGGGTACACCGGGGAGCTGTTTTTT	TRBJ2-2	.	.	TRBV6-5
CASPLAGADPPYEQYF	TGTGCCAGTCCACTAGCGGGGGCCGACCCACCCTACGAGCAGTACTTC	TRBJ2-7	TRBD2	.	TRBV2
CASSDSAEGNQPQHF	TGTGCCAGCAGCGATAGCGCGGAGGGAAATCAGCCCCAGCATTTT	TRBJ1-5	.	.	TRBV7-9
CASSLADWGFNEQFF	TGTGCCAGCAGCTTAGCCGATTGGGGATTCAATGAGCAGTTCTTC	TRBJ2-1	.	once	TRBV7-2
CASSQGLLSYNEQFF	TGCGCCAGCAGCCAGGGCCTTCTTTCCTACAATGAGCAGTTCTTC	TRBJ2-1	.	.	TRBV4-3
CASSPRRVTEAFF	TGTGCCAGCAGCCCCCGCCGGGTCACTGAAGCTTTCTTT	TRBJ1-1	.	.	TRBV7-2
CASSPSGDGYEQYF	TGTGCCAGCTCACCTTCAGGGGATGGCTACGAGCAGTACTTC	TRBJ2-7	.	.	TRBV18
CASSIKTGWEAFF	TGTGCCAGTAGTATTAAGACAGGGTGGGAAGCTTTCTTT	TRBJ1-1	TRBD1	.	TRBV19
CASSHPRDGYTF	TGTGCCAGCAGCCACCCCAGGGATGGCTACACCTTC	TRBJ1-2	.	few	TRBV4-2
CASGAGPSGNTIYF	TGTGCCAGCGGAGCCGGCCCGTCTGGAAACACCATATATTTT	TRBJ1-3	.	.	TRBV28
CASTILIAGGTPNEKLFF	TGTGCCAGCACCATCCTGATCGCTGGGGGGACACCTAATGAAAAACTGTTTTTT	TRBJ1-4	.	few	TRBV5-6
CSVGLGQGAGPDEQYF	TGCAGCGTCGGCCTGGGACAGGGGGCAGGTCCGGACGAGCAGTACTTC	TRBJ2-7	TRBD1	.	TRBV29-1
CASSLYLAPQETQYF	TGTGCCAGCAGCTTATATCTAGCCCCCCAAGAGACCCAGTACTTC	TRBJ2-5	.	.	TRBV7-2
CASSYSIQGYEQYF	TGTGCCAGCAGTTACTCGATCCAGGGATACGAGCAGTACTTC	TRBJ2-7	.	.	TRBV6-6
CASSPRQDQNNEQFF	TGTGCCAGCAGTCCTCGACAGGATCAGAACAATGAGCAGTTCTTC	TRBJ2-1	.	.	TRBV9
CASSLAGTQETQYF	TGTGCCAGCAGCTTGGCCGGGACTCAAGAGACCCAGTACTTC	TRBJ2-5	.	.	TRBV5-8
CASSQDPTGRSYF	TGCGCCAGCAGCCAAGATCCTACAGGGAGGTCGTATTTT	TRBJ2-3	.	.	TRBV4-1
CASLPRTGGFDEQYF	TGCGCCAGTCTCCCCCGGACAGGGGGCTTCGACGAGCAGTACTTC	TRBJ2-7	TRBD1	once	TRBV23-1
CASSLGRNEQFF	TGTGCCAGCAGCTTAGGGCGAAATGAGCAGTTCTTC	TRBJ2-1	.	.	TRBV11-3
CASSQDGGLGNQPQHF	TGCGCCAGCAGCCAAGACGGCGGGCTTGGCAATCAGCCCCAGCATTTT	TRBJ1-5	.	.	TRBV4-1
CASSGQGLRNQPQHF	TGTGCCAGCAGTGGACAGGGGTTGCGCAATCAGCCCCAGCATTTT	TRBJ1-5	TRBD1	.	TRBV6-6
CASSQDWDGYSYEQYF	TGCGCCAGCAGCCAAGATTGGGACGGATACTCGTACGAGCAGTACTTC	TRBJ2-7	.	once	TRBV4-3
CASSLAGGLFNGNQPQHF	TGCGCCAGCAGCTTAGCAGGGGGCCTTTTCAATGGCAATCAGCCCCAGCATTTT	TRBJ1-5	TRBD1	.	TRBV4-1
CASSGQANTEAFF	TGTGCCAGCAGCGGTCAGGCGAACACTGAAGCTTTCTTT	TRBJ1-1	.	.	TRBV5-5
CASSQAATPDQPQHF	TGCGCCAGCAGCCAAGCGGCAACACCCGATCAGCCCCAGCATTTT	TRBJ1-5	.	few	TRBV4-3
CAGMAGSQNSNQPQHF	TGTGCCGGCATGGCAGGGAGCCAAAATAGCAATCAGCCCCAGCATTTT	TRBJ1-5	.	.	TRBV11-2
CASSLSISYEQYF	TGTGCCAGCAGTTTATCAATCTCCTACGAGCAGTACTTC	TRBJ2-7	.	.	TRBV27
CSGRQADSYEQYF	TGCAGCGGCCGACAGGCTGACTCCTACGAGCAGTACTTC	TRBJ2-7	.	few	TRBV29-1
CSVGPPNNEQFF	TGCAGCGTTGGCCCCCCAAACAATGAGCAGTTCTTC	TRBJ2-1	.	medium-sized	TRBV29-1
CASSFTGDYEQYF	TGTGCCAGCAGTTTCACAGGGGACTACGAGCAGTACTTC	TRBJ2-7	TRBD1	.	TRBV28
CASSQVGGGPEAFF	TGTGCCAGCAGCCAAGTAGGTGGGGGCCCTGAAGCTTTCTTT	TRBJ1-1	.	.	TRBV14
CATSTSTYNEQFF	TGTGCCACCTCGACTAGCACCTACAATGAGCAGTTCTTC	TRBJ2-1	TRBD2	.	TRBV15
CASSVEPITYGYTF	TGCGCCAGCAGTGTGGAACCTATCACTTATGGCTACACCTTC	TRBJ1-2	.	.	TRBV10-2
CASSFMRAGDRNEQFF	TGTGCCAGCAGCTTTATGCGCGCAGGGGACCGCAATGAGCAGTTCTTC	TRBJ2-1	.	.	TRBV5-4
CASSRPDRGYEQYF	TGTGCCAGCAGTCGCCCGGACAGGGGTTACGAGCAGTACTTC	TRBJ2-7	TRBD1	few	TRBV2
CASSLGQGPRFSYEQYF	TGTGCCAGCAGCTTAGGGCAGGGGCCTCGGTTTTCCTACGAGCAGTACTTC	TRBJ2-7	.	.	TRBV11-3